The sequence of this T cell receptor beta chain was determined in a study of blood T cell repertoires in COVID-19. On the study more broadly: From T cells, B-cell-depleted T cells, or PBMCs came the material, which was cDNA or gDNA.

Sequencing was performed with immunoSEQ multiplex PCR; in TCRdb, only in-frame clones are kept and a portion is missing. The sample includes over 250,000 clones, over 75% of them seen just once. V lost 4 bases and J 3 bases, leaving 7 bases between the germline ends. Per the germline V gene, CDR1 is LGHDT and CDR2 is YNNKEL (reference sequence). The CDR3 has 13 amino acids. The source is a woman between 25 and 40 years old who had recovered from COVID-19. The chain carries TRBV3-1 (or the pseudogene TRBV3-2) and TRBJ2-1; D is undetermined. The sequencing sample was made of PBMCs or T cells enriched from blood (not recorded which). The CDR3 reads CASSPTYYNEQFF. CDR3 in DNA: TGTGCCAGCAGCCCAACTTACTACAATGAGCAGTTCTTC.